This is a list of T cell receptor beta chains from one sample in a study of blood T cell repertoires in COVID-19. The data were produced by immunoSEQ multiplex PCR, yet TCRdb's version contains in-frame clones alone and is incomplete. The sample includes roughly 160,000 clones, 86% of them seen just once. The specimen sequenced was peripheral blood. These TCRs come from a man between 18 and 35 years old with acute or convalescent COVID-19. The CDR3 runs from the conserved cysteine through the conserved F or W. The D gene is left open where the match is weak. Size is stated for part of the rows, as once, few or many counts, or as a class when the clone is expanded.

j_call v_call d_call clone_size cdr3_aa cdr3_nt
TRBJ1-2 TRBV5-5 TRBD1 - CASSLGQGARYGYTF TGTGCCAGCAGCTTAGGACAGGGGGCGCGATATGGCTACACCTTC
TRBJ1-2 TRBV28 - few CASSQSSWGGEGYYGYTF TGTGCCAGCAGCCAATCCTCTTGGGGAGGGGAGGGTTATTATGGCTACACCTTC
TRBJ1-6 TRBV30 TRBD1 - CAWSVGTGKVPLHF TGTGCCTGGAGTGTCGGGACAGGGAAGGTACCCCTCCACTTT
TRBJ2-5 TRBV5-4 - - CASSPPGARQVETQYF TGTGCCAGCAGCCCTCCCGGCGCAAGACAGGTGGAGACCCAGTACTTC
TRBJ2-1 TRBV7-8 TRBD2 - CASSSPKRRGGAGEQFF TGTGCCAGCAGCTCCCCTAAGCGTCGCGGGGGGGCCGGTGAGCAGTTCTTC
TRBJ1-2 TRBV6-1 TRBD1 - CASSESPGQNYGYTF TGTGCCAGCAGTGAATCACCGGGACAGAACTATGGCTACACCTTC
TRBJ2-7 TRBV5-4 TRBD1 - CASSFPGQGSEQYF TGTGCCAGCAGCTTCCCGGGACAGGGATCCGAGCAGTACTTC
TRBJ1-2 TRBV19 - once CASSIEEGSISGYTF TGTGCCAGTAGTATAGAGGAGGGATCTATTAGCGGCTACACCTTC
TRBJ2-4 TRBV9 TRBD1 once CASSVDPGTGGRAKNIQYF TGTGCCAGCAGCGTAGACCCCGGGACAGGGGGTCGAGCCAAAAACATTCAGTACTTC
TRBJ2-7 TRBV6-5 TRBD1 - CASSYRQGTYEQYF TGTGCCAGCAGTTACCGACAGGGTACCTACGAGCAGTACTTC
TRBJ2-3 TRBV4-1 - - CASSQDVSSTDTQYF TGCGCCAGCAGCCAAGATGTGTCTAGCACAGATACGCAGTATTTT
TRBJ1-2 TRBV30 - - CAWKQYYGYTF TGTGCCTGGAAACAGTACTATGGCTACACCTTC
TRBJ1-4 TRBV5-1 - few CASSEGLIPNEKLFF TGCGCCAGCAGCGAAGGACTCATACCTAATGAAAAACTGTTTTTT
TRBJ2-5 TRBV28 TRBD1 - CASRKQGARQETQYF TGTGCCAGCAGAAAACAGGGGGCGCGCCAAGAGACCCAGTACTTC
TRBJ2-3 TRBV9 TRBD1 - CASSGRTGGPDTQYF TGTGCCAGCAGTGGGAGGACAGGGGGCCCAGATACGCAGTATTTT
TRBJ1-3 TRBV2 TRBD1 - CASGGGQGSSGNTIYF TGTGCCAGCGGCGGGGGACAGGGGTCCTCTGGAAACACCATATATTTT
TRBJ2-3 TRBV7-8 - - CASSPTGTTDTQYF TGTGCCAGCAGCCCAACAGGGACCACAGATACGCAGTATTTT
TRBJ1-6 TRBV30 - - CAWSEWKGPDSPLHF TGTGCCTGGAGTGAGTGGAAGGGGCCGGATTCACCCCTCCACTTT
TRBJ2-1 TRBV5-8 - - CASSFGGAGEQFF TGTGCCAGCAGCTTTGGAGGGGCCGGTGAGCAGTTCTTC
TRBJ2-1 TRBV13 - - CASSFRGNEQFF TGTGCCAGCAGCTTTCGGGGCAATGAGCAGTTCTTC
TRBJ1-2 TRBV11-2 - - CASSPSPGGYTF TGTGCCAGCAGCCCCTCCCCCGGGGGCTACACCTTC
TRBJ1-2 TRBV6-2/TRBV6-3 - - CASSFEPGAGGYTF TGTGCCAGCAGTTTTGAGCCAGGGGCGGGTGGCTACACCTTC
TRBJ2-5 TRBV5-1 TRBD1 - CASSGGGTGAGETQYF TGCGCCAGCAGCGGAGGGGGGACAGGGGCCGGGGAGACCCAGTACTTC
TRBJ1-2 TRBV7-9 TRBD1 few CASSKSGQGFYGYTF TGTGCCAGCAGCAAGTCCGGACAGGGGTTCTATGGCTACACCTTC
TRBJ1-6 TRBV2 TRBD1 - CASSDPGGDYNSPLHF TGTGCCAGCAGTGACCCAGGGGGCGATTATAATTCACCCCTCCACTTT
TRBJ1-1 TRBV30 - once CAWSAVDRWNTEAFF TGTGCCTGGAGTGCCGTTGACAGGTGGAACACTGAAGCTTTCTTT
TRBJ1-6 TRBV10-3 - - CAISSGTLNERGSPLHF TGTGCCATCAGTTCCGGGACATTAAACGAACGAGGGTCACCCCTCCACTTT
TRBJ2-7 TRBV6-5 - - CASRRRLVNYEQYF TGTGCCAGCAGGAGGAGACTGGTGAATTACGAGCAGTACTTC
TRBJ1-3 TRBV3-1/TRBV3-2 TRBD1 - CASSQSGTGGRFSGNTIYF TGTGCCAGCAGCCAAAGTGGGACAGGGGGTAGATTCTCTGGAAACACCATATATTTT
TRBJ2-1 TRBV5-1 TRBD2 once CASSLVLAGGNNEQFF TGCGCCAGCAGCTTGGTTCTAGCGGGGGGAAACAATGAGCAGTTCTTC
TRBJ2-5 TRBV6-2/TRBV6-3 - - CASSQNRNSLETQYF TGTGCCAGCAGCCAGAATCGAAACTCGCTAGAGACCCAGTACTTC
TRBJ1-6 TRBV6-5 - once CASSYSRQGYNSPLHF TGTGCCAGCAGTTACTCAAGGCAGGGCTATAATTCACCCCTCCACTTT
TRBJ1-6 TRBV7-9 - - CASSLEGAAPLHF TGTGCCAGCAGTCTAGAGGGCGCCGCACCCCTCCACTTT
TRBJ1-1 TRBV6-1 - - CASSEDGDMNTEAFF TGTGCCAGCAGTGAAGATGGGGACATGAACACTGAAGCTTTCTTT
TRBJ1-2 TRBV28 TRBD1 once CASSLWGQGGILGYTF TGTGCCAGCAGTTTATGGGGGCAGGGGGGTATACTTGGCTACACCTTC
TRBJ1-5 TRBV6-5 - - CASRPEGGSVQPQHF TGTGCCAGCAGGCCTGAGGGAGGGTCCGTTCAGCCCCAGCATTTT
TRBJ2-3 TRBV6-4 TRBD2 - CASSDTSGGMSTQYF TGTGCCAGCAGCGATACTAGCGGGGGGATGAGTACGCAGTATTTT
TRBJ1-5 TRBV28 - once CASSFDNSNQPQHF TGTGCCAGCAGTTTTGACAATAGCAATCAGCCCCAGCATTTT
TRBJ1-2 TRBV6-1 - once CASSDRAGLDGYTF TGTGCCAGCAGTGACCGGGCAGGGTTGGATGGCTACACCTTC
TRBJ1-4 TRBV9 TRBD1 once CASSTRDSPREKLFF TGTGCCAGCAGCACCCGGGACAGTCCCCGGGAAAAACTGTTTTTT
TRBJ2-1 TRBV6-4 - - CASSNSIQDEQFF TGTGCCAGCAGCAACTCAATCCAGGATGAGCAGTTCTTC
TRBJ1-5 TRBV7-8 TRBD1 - CASSQAQGIDQPQHF TGTGCCAGCAGTCAAGCACAGGGGATCGATCAGCCCCAGCATTTT
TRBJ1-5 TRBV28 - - CASRQGNQPQHF TGTGCCAGCAGACAGGGAAATCAGCCCCAGCATTTT
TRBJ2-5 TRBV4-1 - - CASSHNRGETQYF TGCGCCAGCAGCCACAATCGGGGAGAGACCCAGTACTTC
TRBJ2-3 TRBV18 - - CASSPPGHSSTDTQYF TGTGCCAGCTCACCACCGGGACACTCTAGCACAGATACGCAGTATTTT
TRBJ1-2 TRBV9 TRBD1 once CASSVGVDRGQFGYTF TGTGCCAGCAGCGTAGGAGTGGACAGGGGGCAATTTGGCTACACCTTC
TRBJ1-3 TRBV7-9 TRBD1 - CASSTGQGIVGNTIYF TGTGCCAGCAGCACCGGACAGGGAATTGTTGGAAACACCATATATTTT
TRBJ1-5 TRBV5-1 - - CASSQDGTDNQPQHF TGCGCCAGCAGTCAGGACGGGACTGATAATCAGCCCCAGCATTTT
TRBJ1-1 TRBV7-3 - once CASSPRAGAGGTEAFF TGTGCCAGCAGCCCCCGGGCGGGGGCAGGAGGCACTGAAGCTTTCTTT
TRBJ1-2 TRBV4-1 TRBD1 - CASSLSDRVYGYTF TGCGCCAGCAGCCTTTCGGACAGGGTCTATGGCTACACCTTC
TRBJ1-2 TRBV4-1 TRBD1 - CASSQEYRGRRFAGYTF TGCGCCAGCAGCCAGGAATACAGGGGGCGCCGGTTCGCCGGCTACACCTTC
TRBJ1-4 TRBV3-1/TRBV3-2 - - CASSQSPSRGEKLFF TGTGCCAGCAGCCAATCCCCCAGCAGGGGTGAAAAACTGTTTTTT
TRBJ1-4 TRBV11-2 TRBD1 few CASSPYRDRNEKLFF TGTGCCAGCAGCCCCTACCGGGACAGAAATGAAAAACTGTTTTTT
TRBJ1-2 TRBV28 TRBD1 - CASSQPGTGGGYTF TGTGCCAGCAGTCAACCTGGGACAGGGGGAGGCTACACCTTC
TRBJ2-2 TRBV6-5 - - CASSSRGELFF TGTGCCAGCAGTTCTCGGGGGGAGCTGTTTTTT
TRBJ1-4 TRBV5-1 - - CASSLGRRTNEKLFF TGCGCCAGCAGCTTGGGACGGAGAACTAATGAAAAACTGTTTTTT
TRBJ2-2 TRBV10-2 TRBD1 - CASSEGQGNTGELFF TGCGCCAGCAGTGAGGGACAGGGGAACACCGGGGAGCTGTTTTTT
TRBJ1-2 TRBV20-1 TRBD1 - CSASDREEGYTF TGCAGTGCTAGTGACAGGGAAGAGGGCTACACCTTC
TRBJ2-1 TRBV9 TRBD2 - CASSLLGGGASEQFF TGTGCCAGCAGCTTATTAGGCGGGGGGGCGAGTGAGCAGTTCTTC